The 14 T cell receptor beta chains reported below all come from one sample, sequenced in a study of Graves' ophthalmopathy and Graves' hyperthyroidism (dated by TCRdb to the late 2010s). The sample was run on an Illumina HiSeq 2000. For repertoire sequencing, the TCR beta CDR3 regions were amplified from RNA transcripts. HTBI primers and the Qiagen OneStep RT-PCR kit were used in a first-round RT-PCR, which was followed by a second-round multiplex PCR, size selection and purification. TCRdb's own reprocessing of the public reads used fastp at Q25 and MiXCR and kept productive beta chains. CDR3 protein sequences are deduplicated, and each keeps its most common genes and DNA. Across this sample there are about 400,000 distinct CDR3 sequences, with approximately 20% seen only once. The ten top clones hold 1.6% of the sample. The sequenced sample consisted of peripheral blood. Receptors originate from a young woman with Graves' ophthalmopathy. Donor details come from another sample of the same person, matched by shared clones.

This clonotype was seen ten or more times. The chain links TRBV6-2 or TRBV6-3 to TRBJ1-5; no definite D call. V was trimmed by 7 bases and J by 2 bases, leaving 15 bases between them. CDR1 and CDR2 (germline): MNHEY, SVGEGT. CDR3 length equals 15 residues. CDR3 amino acids: CASTPSARGNQPQHF. CDR3 bases: TGTGCCAGCACTCCCTCAGCCCGGGGCAATCAGCCCCAGCATTTT.

The chain recombines TRBV7-2 with TRBJ2-7; 10 bases align to TRBD1. The V and J ends lost 10 bases and 2 bases, in that order; junction bases with no gene match: 11. Per germline, CDR1 SGHTA and CDR2 FQGNSA. The CDR3 totals 15 residues. CDR3 region: CATKGAGTGAYEQYF. The CDR3 DNA reads as TGTGCCACCAAGGGGGCCGGGACAGGGGCCTACGAGCAGTACTTC.

This clonotype was seen many times. The chain combines TRBV5-1 with TRBJ2-5, with D unresolved. V gave up 6 bases and J gave up 2 bases, with 5 bases separating them. CDR1 is SGHRS, CDR2 YFSETQ, per germline. The CDR3 has 11 amino acids. CDR3 in DNA: TGCGCCAGCATGGGACAAGAGACCCAGTACTTC. It translates to CASMGQETQYF.

Ten or more counts support this clonotype. This rearrangement joins TRBV12-3 or TRBV12-4 to TRBJ2-7; 7 bases are shared with TRBD2. V shed 4 bases, J shed 2 bases, and the junction held 8 bases outside the gene matches. The length of the CDR3 is 15 residues. The CDR3 DNA is TGTGCCAGCAGTTCCCCCCGGGGAGGGACCTACGAGCAGTACTTC. Its protein product is CASSSPRGGTYEQYF.

This clonotype was observed many times. The CDR3 sequence: CASSLGLQGATGELFF. DNA for the CDR3: TGTGCCAGCAGTTTAGGTCTTCAGGGGGCCACCGGGGAGCTGTTTTTT. The chain combines TRBV28 with TRBJ2-2; TRBD1 matches at 8 bases. The CDR3 is 16 residues long. From germline, CDR1 is MDHEN and CDR2 SYDVKM. The J segment lost 4 bases and the V segment lost 2 bases, leaving 6 bases of the junction unmatched.

The sample holds many counts of this clonotype. This chain uses TRBV6-1 with TRBJ2-7; TRBD1 agrees at 9 bases. The J segment lost 5 bases and the V segment lost 1 base, leaving 6 bases of the junction unmatched. Germline CDR1 and CDR2: MNHNS and SASEGT. There are 15 residues in the CDR3. The CDR3 loop is CASSEEDRGGHEQYF. As DNA, the CDR3 is TGTGCCAGCAGTGAAGAGGACAGGGGAGGACACGAGCAGTACTTC.

At least ten counts were recorded for this clonotype. This chain joins TRBV7-3 and TRBJ1-1; TRBD1 aligns across 9 bases. This CDR3 is built from 13 residues. Germline V lookup: CDR1 SGHTA, CDR2 FQGTGA. V was pared by 5 bases and J by 8 bases, with 6 bases of the junction left unmatched. The CDR3 sequence is CASSPQGQGEAFF. The CDR3 DNA follows: TGTGCCAGCAGCCCGCAGGGACAGGGAGAAGCTTTCTTT.

The CDR3 reads CASQLRQDPFPESYTF. DNA for the CDR3: TGTGCCAGCCAATTAAGACAGGACCCTTTCCCAGAGAGCTACACCTTC. The chain employs TRBV11-2 and TRBJ1-2; D is perhaps TRBD1 (6 bases). CDR3 length: 16 residues. Germline V gives CDR1 SGHAT, CDR2 FQNNGV. V was clipped by 8 bases and J by 9 bases, with 28 bases between them.

In its sample, this clonotype was seen many times. This chain connects TRBV10-3 to TRBJ1-3, with 9 bases that match TRBD1. The J segment lost 5 bases and the V segment lost 0 bases, leaving 2 bases of the junction unmatched. Germline V gene lookup returns CDR1 ENHRY and CDR2 SYGVKD. CDR3 size: 15 residues. For the CDR3, the DNA is TGTGCCATCAGTGAGTCGGGACAGGGAAGAAACACCATATATTTT. This translates into CAISESGQGRNTIYF.

The table lists this clonotype with many counts. The J gene is TRBJ2-5, the V gene TRBV7-2; 13 bases line up with TRBD2. Germline values: CDR1 SGHTA, CDR2 FQGNSA. The J segment lost 1 base and the V segment lost 5 bases, leaving 4 bases of the junction unmatched. The CDR3 totals 16 residues. DNA of the CDR3: TGTGCCAGCAGCCCAAGGACTAGCGGGGGCCAAGAGACCCAGTACTTC. This translates into CASSPRTSGGQETQYF.

The chain combines TRBV11-2 with TRBJ2-4; D assignment may be TRBD1 or TRBD2 (6 bases each). The CDR3 has 16 amino acids. With 4 bases removed from V and 2 bases from J, the gap between germline ends came to 15 bases. The germline CDR1 and CDR2 sequences are SGHAT and FQNNGV. CDR3 loop: CASSSGALGTKNIQYF. CDR3 in DNA: TGTGCCAGCAGCTCGGGGGCCCTTGGAACCAAAAACATTCAGTACTTC.

The V call is TRBV12-3 or TRBV12-4, the J call TRBJ2-7, with TRBD2 matching 10 bases. This CDR3 has 15 amino acids. V lost 3 bases to trimming and J lost 5 bases; unmatched junction nucleotides: 7. The CDR3 spells CASSFQLAGAHEQYF. CDR3 sequence (DNA): TGTGCCAGCAGTTTCCAGCTAGCGGGAGCGCACGAGCAGTACTTC.

This clonotype was seen only a few times. The genes are TRBV11-2 and TRBJ2-5; D remains ambiguous. V was clipped by 0 bases and J by 5 bases, with 10 bases between them. The length of the CDR3 is 14 residues. The germline CDR1 and CDR2 sequences are SGHAT and FQNNGV. The CDR3 DNA reads as TGTGCCAGCAGCTTAGACGGACCCCGGGAGACCCAGTACTTC. Amino acids: CASSLDGPRETQYF.

This clonotype was observed at least ten times. The genes are TRBV6-5 and TRBJ2-7, with 12 bases fitting TRBD2. This CDR3 has 14 residues. V lost 6 bases, J lost 7 bases, and 7 bases stayed unmatched. Germline-derived CDR1 and CDR2 are MNHEY and SVGAGI. CDR3 amino acids: CASSRTSGVMEQYF. Here the CDR3 DNA reads TGTGCCAGCAGCCGGACTAGCGGGGTAATGGAGCAGTACTTC.